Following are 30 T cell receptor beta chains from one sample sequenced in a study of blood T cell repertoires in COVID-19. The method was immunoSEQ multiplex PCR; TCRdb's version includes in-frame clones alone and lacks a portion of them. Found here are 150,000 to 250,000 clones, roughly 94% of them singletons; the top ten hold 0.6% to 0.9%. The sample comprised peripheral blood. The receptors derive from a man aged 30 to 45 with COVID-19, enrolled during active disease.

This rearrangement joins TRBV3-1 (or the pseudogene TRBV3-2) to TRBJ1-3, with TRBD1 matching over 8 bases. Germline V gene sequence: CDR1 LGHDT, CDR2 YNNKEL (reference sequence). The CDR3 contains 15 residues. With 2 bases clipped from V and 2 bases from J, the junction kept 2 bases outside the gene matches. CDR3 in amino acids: CASSQLTGAGNTIYF. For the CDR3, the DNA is TGTGCCAGCAGCCAATTGACAGGGGCTGGAAACACCATATATTTT.

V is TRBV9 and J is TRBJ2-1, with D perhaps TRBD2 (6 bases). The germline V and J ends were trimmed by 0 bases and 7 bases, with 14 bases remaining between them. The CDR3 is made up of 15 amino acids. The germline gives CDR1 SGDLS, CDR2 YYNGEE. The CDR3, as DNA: TGTGCCAGCAGCGTAGGGACTACCTCTCCGAATGAGCAGTTCTTC. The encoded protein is CASSVGTTSPNEQFF.

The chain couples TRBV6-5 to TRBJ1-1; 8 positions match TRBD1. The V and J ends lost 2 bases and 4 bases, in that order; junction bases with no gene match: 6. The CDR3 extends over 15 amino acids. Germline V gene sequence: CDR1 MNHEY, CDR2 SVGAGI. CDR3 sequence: CASSYQGAGGTEAFF. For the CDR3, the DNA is TGTGCCAGCAGTTACCAGGGGGCTGGAGGCACTGAAGCTTTCTTT.

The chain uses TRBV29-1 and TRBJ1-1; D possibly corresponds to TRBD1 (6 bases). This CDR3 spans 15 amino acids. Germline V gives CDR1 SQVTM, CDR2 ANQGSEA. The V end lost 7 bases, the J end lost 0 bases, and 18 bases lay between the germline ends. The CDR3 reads CSARGGATMNTEAFF. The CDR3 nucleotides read TGCAGCGCCAGAGGGGGGGCGACAATGAACACTGAAGCTTTCTTT.

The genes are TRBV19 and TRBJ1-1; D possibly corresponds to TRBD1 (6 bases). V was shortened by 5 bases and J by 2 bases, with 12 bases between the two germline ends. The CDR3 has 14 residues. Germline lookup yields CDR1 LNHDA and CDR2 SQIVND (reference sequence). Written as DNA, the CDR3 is TGTGCCAGTAGTCCTGGGACATTCAACACTGAAGCTTTCTTT. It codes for CASSPGTFNTEAFF.

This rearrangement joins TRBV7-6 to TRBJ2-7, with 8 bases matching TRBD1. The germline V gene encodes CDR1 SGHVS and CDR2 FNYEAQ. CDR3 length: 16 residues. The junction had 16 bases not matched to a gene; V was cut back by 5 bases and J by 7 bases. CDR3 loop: CASSPFSGTGGWEQYF. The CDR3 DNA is TGTGCCAGCAGCCCGTTCTCCGGGACAGGAGGTTGGGAGCAGTACTTC.

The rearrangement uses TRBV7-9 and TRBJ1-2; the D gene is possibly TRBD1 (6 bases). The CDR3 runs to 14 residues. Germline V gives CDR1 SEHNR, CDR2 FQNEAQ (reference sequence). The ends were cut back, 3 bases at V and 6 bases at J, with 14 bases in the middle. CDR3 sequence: CASSFGGRTDGYTF. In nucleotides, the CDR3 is TGTGCCAGCAGCTTCGGGGGGCGGACGGATGGCTACACCTTC.

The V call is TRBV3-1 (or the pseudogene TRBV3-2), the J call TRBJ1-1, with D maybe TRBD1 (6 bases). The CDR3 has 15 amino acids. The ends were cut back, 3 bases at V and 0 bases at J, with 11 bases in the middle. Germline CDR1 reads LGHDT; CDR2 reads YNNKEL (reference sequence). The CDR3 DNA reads TGTGCCAGCAGCCAGGCGACAGGTATGAACACTGAAGCTTTCTTT. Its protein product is CASSQATGMNTEAFF.

The CDR3 coding sequence is TGTGCCAGCAGCGTAGAGAGGGACTTCAACAATGAGCAGTTCTTC. This codes for CASSVERDFNNEQFF. This chain uses TRBV9 with TRBJ2-1, with D perhaps matching TRBD2 (6 bases). This CDR3 is built from 15 residues. Trimming stripped 0 bases from V and 5 bases from J, with 12 bases between. Germline V CDR1 and CDR2: SGDLS, YYNGEE.

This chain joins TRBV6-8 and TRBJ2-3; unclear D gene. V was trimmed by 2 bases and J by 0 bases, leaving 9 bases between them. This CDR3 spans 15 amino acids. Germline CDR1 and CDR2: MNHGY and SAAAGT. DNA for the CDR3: TGTGCCAGCAGTTACCAGACATCTAGCACAGATACGCAGTATTTT. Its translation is CASSYQTSSTDTQYF.

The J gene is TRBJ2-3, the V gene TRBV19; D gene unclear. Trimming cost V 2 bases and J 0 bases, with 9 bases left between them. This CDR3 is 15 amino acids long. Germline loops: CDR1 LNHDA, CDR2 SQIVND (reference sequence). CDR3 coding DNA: TGTGCCAGTAGTATATTGATGACTAGCACAGATACGCAGTATTTT. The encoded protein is CASSILMTSTDTQYF.

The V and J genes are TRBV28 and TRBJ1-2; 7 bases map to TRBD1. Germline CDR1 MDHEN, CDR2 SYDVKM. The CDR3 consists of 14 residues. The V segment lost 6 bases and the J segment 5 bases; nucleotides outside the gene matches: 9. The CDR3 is CASRPQGSGYGYTF. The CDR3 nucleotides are TGTGCCAGCAGACCACAGGGGTCGGGGTATGGCTACACCTTC.

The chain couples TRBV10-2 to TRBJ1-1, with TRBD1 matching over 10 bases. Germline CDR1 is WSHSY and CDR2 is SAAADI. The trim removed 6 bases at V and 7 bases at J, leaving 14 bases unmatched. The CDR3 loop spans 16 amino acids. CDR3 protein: CASSPGTGVEYGEAFF. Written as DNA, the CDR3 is TGCGCCAGCAGCCCCGGGACAGGGGTAGAGTATGGTGAAGCTTTCTTT.

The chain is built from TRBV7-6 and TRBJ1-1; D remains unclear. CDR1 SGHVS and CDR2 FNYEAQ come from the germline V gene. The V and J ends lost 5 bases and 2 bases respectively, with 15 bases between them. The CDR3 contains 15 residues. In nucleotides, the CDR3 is TGTGCCAGCAGCCCGACGTTGGCGGGAAACACTGAAGCTTTCTTT. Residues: CASSPTLAGNTEAFF. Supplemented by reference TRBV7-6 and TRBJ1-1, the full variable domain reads GAGVSQSPRYKVTKRGQDVALRCDPISGHVSLYWYRQALGQGPEFLTYFNYEAQQDKSGLPNDRFSAERPEGSISTLTIQRTEQRDSAMYRCASSPTLAGNTEAFFGQGTRLTVV.

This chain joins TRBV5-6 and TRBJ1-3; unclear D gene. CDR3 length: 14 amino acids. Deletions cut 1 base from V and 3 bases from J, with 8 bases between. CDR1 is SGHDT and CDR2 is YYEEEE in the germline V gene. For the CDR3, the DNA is TGTGCCAGCAGCTTGATGGTAGTTGGAAACACCATATATTTT. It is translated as CASSLMVVGNTIYF. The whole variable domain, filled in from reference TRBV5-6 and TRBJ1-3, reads DAGVTQSPTHLIKTRGQQVTLRCSPKSGHDTVSWYQQALGQGPQFIFQYYEEEERQRGNFPDRFSGHQFPNYSSELNVNALLLGDSALYLCASSLMVVGNTIYFGEGSWLTVV.

CDR3 nucleotides: TGTGCCAGCTCACCCATCCCTCTTCTAGCGGGGGGGCACAATACGCAGTATTTT. Translated, it gives CASSPIPLLAGGHNTQYF. This chain uses TRBV18 with TRBJ2-3; 12 bases are shared with TRBD2. The CDR3 is made up of 18 amino acids. Looked up from germline, CDR1 is KGHSH and CDR2 is LQKENI. J was trimmed by 7 bases and V by 3 bases; bases with no gene match: 14. Looking up the rest from reference TRBV18 and TRBJ2-3 gives the full variable domain: NAGVMQNPRHLVRRRGQEARLRCSPMKGHSHVYWYRQLPEEGLKFMVYLQKENIIDESGMPKERFSAEFPKEGPSILRIQQVVRGDSAAYFCASSPIPLLAGGHNTQYFGPGTRLTVL.

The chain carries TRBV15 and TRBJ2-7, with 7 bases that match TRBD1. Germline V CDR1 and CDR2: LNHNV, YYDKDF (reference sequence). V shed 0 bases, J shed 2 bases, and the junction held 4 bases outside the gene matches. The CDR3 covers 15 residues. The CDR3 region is CATSREQGPAYEQYF. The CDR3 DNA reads TGTGCCACCAGCAGAGAACAGGGGCCAGCCTACGAGCAGTACTTC.

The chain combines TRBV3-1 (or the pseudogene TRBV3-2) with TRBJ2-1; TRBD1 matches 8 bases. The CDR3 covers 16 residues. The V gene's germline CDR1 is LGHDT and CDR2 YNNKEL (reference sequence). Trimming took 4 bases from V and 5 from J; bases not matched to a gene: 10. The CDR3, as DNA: TGTGCCAGCAGCCTTTCTCAGGGGGCGAAGAACAATGAGCAGTTCTTC. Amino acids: CASSLSQGAKNNEQFF.

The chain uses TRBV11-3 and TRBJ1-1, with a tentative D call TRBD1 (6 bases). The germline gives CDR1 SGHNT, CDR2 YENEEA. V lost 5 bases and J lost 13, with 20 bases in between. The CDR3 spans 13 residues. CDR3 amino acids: CASSQGTDRNLFF. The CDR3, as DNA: TGTGCCAGCAGCCAAGGGACGGACAGAAATCTTTTCTTT.

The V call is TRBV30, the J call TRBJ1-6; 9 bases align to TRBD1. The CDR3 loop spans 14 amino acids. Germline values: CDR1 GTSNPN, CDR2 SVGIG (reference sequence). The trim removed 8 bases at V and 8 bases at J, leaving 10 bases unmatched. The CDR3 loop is CAGARDRAHSPLHF. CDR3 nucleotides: TGTGCCGGGGCCCGGGACAGGGCCCATTCACCCCTCCACTTT.

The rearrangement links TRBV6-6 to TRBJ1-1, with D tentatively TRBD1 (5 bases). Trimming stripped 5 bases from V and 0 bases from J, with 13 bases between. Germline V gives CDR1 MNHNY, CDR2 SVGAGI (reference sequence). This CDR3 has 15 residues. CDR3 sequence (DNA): TGTGCCAGCAGTCTAACGACAGAGATGAACACTGAAGCTTTCTTT. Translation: CASSLTTEMNTEAFF.

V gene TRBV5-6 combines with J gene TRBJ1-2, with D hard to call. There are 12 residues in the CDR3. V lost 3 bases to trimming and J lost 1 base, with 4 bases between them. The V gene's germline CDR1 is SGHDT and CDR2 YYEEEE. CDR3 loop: CASSYNNYGYTF. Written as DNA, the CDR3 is TGTGCCAGCAGCTATAATAACTATGGCTACACCTTC.

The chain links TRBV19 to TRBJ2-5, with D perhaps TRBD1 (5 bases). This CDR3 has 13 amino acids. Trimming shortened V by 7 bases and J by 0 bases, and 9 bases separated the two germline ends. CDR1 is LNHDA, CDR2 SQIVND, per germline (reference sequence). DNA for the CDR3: TGTGCCAGTAAAAGACAGAACCAAGAGACCCAGTACTTC. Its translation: CASKRQNQETQYF.

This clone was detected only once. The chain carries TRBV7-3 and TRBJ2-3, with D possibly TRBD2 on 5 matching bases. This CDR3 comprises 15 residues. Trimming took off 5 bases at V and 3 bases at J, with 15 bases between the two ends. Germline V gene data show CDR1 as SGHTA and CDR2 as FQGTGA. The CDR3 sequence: CASSPTSGITDTQYF. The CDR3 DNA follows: TGTGCCAGCAGCCCCACTTCCGGGATAACAGATACGCAGTATTTT. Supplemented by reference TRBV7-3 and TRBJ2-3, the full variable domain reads GAGVSQTPSNKVTEKGKYVELRCDPISGHTALYWYRQSLGQGPEFLIYFQGTGAADDSGLPNDRFFAVRPEGSVSTLKIQRTERGDSAVYLCASSPTSGITDTQYFGPGTRLTVL.

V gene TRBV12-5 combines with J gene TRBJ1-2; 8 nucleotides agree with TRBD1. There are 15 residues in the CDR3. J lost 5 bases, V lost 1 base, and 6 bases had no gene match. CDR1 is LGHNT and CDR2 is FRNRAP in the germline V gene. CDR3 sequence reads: CASGLGTGKPYGYTF. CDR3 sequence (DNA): TGTGCTAGTGGTTTGGGGACAGGGAAGCCTTATGGCTACACCTTC.

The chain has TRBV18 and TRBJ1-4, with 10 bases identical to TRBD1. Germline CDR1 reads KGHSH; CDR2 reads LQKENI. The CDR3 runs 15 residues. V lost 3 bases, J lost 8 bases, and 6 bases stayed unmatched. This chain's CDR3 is CASSPTGGLGEKLFF. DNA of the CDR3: TGTGCCAGCTCACCGACAGGGGGCTTGGGGGAAAAACTGTTTTTT.

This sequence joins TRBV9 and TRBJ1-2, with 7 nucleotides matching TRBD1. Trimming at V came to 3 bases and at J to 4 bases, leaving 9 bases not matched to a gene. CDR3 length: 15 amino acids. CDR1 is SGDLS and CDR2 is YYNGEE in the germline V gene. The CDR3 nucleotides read TGTGCCAGCAGCGCCCAACGACAGGGCTTCTATGGCTACACCTTC. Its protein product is CASSAQRQGFYGYTF.

CDR3 protein: CASSRPTQGAVDTQYF. The CDR3 DNA is TGTGCCAGCAGTCGCCCGACACAGGGGGCGGTAGATACGCAGTATTTT. This chain uses TRBV27 with TRBJ2-3; 9 nucleotides align to TRBD1. J was trimmed by 5 bases and V by 5 bases; bases with no gene match: 11. The CDR3 has 16 amino acids. The V gene's germline CDR1 is MNHEY and CDR2 SMNVEV (reference sequence).

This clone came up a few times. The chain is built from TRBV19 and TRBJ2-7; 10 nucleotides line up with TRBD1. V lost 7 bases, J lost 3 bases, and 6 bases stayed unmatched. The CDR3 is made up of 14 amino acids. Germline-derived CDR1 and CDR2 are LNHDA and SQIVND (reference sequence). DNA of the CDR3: TGTGCCAGTACACCCGGGACAGGGGACTACGAGCAGTACTTC. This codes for CASTPGTGDYEQYF.

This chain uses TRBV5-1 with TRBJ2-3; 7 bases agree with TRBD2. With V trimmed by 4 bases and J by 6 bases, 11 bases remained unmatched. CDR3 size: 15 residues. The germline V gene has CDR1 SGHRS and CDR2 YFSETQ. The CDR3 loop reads CASSTTGTTIDTQYF. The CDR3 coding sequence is TGCGCCAGCAGCACAACCGGGACTACCATTGATACGCAGTATTTT.